The next 9 T cell receptor beta chains were all read from a single sample in a study of T-cell reconstitution after alpha-beta-depleted transplantation in children. Preparation of the TCRbeta library was carried out with unique molecular identifiers. TCRdb re-called the PCR reads with MiXCR, one entry per CDR3 protein. Here the sample spans about 980,000 distinct CDR3 sequences, roughly 29% being singletons. The input for sequencing was PBMCs, mostly from graft donor cells, taken 360 days after TCRalphabeta/CD19-depleted stem cell transplant. These receptors came from a boy in the first two years of life who had a stem cell transplant for SCID, so the T cells may come from the graft donor.

This clonotype was seen ten or more times. CDR3 sequence reads: CASSEGWGQLGETQYF. The CDR3 DNA follows: TGTGCCAGCAGTGAAGGATGGGGACAGCTAGGGGAGACCCAGTACTTC. The J gene is TRBJ2-5, the V gene TRBV2; 7 nucleotides align to TRBD1. Germline CDR1 reads SNHLY; CDR2 reads FYNNEI. V shed 1 base, J shed 5 bases, and the junction held 10 bases outside the gene matches. This CDR3 is built from 16 residues.

This chain uses TRBV4-1 with TRBJ1-1; 7 nucleotides align to TRBD1. Germline V CDR1 and CDR2: MGHRA, YSYEKL. The CDR3 is made up of 18 amino acids. The V gene end was trimmed by 1 base and the J gene end by 5 bases; junction bases not matched to a gene: 16. Here the CDR3 reads CASSQVPGTARASTEAFF. For the CDR3, the DNA is TGCGCCAGCAGCCAAGTACCTGGGACAGCCAGGGCGTCTACTGAAGCTTTCTTT.

The rearrangement uses TRBV4-2 and TRBJ1-3; D gene uncertain. V dropped 0 bases and J dropped 0 bases, with 12 bases sitting between them. Germline V CDR1 and CDR2: LGHNA, YNFKEQ. The CDR3 runs to 17 residues. The chain's CDR3 is CASSQDYPPGSGNTIYF. The DNA for the CDR3 is TGTGCCAGCAGCCAAGATTATCCCCCGGGCTCTGGAAACACCATATATTTT.

The chain has TRBV19 and TRBJ1-5; no definite D call. The V gene's germline CDR1 is LNHDA and CDR2 SQIVND (reference sequence). The CDR3 runs 16 residues. V lost 10 bases and J lost 0, with 19 bases in between. The CDR3 DNA reads as TGTGCCACCACCGAGTTTGGGCCGGTTAGCAATCAGCCCCAGCATTTT. It specifies CATTEFGPVSNQPQHF.

The chain recombines TRBV2 with TRBJ2-2; tentative D call: TRBD1 (5 bases). Germline CDR1 is SNHLY and CDR2 is FYNNEI. This CDR3 is built from 15 residues. Trimming stripped 4 bases from V and 14 bases from J, with 23 bases between. The CDR3 nucleotides are TGTGCCAGCAGTGGGGCAGGAAGGGGCACCAACCCTCTGTTTTTT. It translates to CASSGAGRGTNPLFF.

The chain joins TRBV20-1 to TRBJ2-5, with 7 bases lining up with TRBD2. Trimming took 4 bases from V and 5 from J; bases not matched to a gene: 10. CDR1 DFQATT and CDR2 SNEGSKA come from the germline V gene (reference sequence). There are 14 residues in the CDR3. The CDR3 here is CSATHGGGPETQYF. CDR3 bases: TGCAGTGCTACGCACGGCGGGGGTCCCGAGACCCAGTACTTC.

This clonotype has just a few counts. The DNA for the CDR3 is TGTGCCAGCAGTTTATTCTGGGCGGGGGTTTACAATGAGCAGTTCTTC. It codes for CASSLFWAGVYNEQFF. The chain links TRBV28 to TRBJ2-1; 7 positions agree with TRBD2. The CDR3 spans 16 residues. The V and J ends lost 1 base and 4 bases, in that order; junction bases with no gene match: 7. Germline V lookup: CDR1 MDHEN, CDR2 SYDVKM.

The V gene is TRBV7-2, the J gene TRBJ2-3, with 8 bases lining up with TRBD2. V lost 6 bases and J lost 6; bases outside the gene matches: 17. CDR1 is SGHTA, CDR2 FQGNSA, per germline. CDR3 size: 17 residues. CDR3: CASRLGAGGLNSDTQYF. The CDR3 coding sequence is TGTGCCAGCAGACTCGGGGCGGGGGGCCTCAACAGCGATACGCAGTATTTT.

There are a few counts of this clonotype. V and J are TRBV14 and TRBJ2-1; 15 bases match TRBD2. Unmatched junction bases numbered 1, after V lost 1 base and J lost 3 bases. Germline assignment: CDR1 SGHDN and CDR2 FVKESK. The CDR3 contains 17 residues. CDR3 DNA sequence: TGTGCCAGCAGCCAAGGGGGACTAGCGGGGGGCTACAATGAGCAGTTCTTC. Translation: CASSQGGLAGGYNEQFF.